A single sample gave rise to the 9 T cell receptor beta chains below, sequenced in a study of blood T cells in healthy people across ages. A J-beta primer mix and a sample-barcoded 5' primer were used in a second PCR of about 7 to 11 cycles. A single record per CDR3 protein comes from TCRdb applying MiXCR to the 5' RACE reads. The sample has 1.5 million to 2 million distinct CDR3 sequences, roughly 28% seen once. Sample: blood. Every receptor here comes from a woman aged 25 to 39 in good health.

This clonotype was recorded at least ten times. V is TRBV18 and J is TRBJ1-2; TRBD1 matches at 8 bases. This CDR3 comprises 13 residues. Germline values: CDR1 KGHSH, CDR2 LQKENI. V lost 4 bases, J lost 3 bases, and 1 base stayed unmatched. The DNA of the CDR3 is TGTGCCAGCTCACAGGACAGGGACTATGGCTACACCTTC. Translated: CASSQDRDYGYTF.

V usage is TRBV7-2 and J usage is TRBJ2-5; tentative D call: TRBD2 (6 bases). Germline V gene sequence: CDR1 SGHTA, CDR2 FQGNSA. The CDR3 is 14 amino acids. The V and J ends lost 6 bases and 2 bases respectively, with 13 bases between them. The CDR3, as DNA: TGTGCCAGCAGGCTAGGACTATCGCAAGAGACCCAGTACTTC. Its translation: CASRLGLSQETQYF.

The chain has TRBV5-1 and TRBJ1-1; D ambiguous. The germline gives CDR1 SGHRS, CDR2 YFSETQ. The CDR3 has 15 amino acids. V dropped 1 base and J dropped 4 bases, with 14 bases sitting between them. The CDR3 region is CASSLRADGGTEAFF. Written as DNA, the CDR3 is TGCGCCAGCAGCTTGAGGGCGGACGGTGGCACTGAAGCTTTCTTT.

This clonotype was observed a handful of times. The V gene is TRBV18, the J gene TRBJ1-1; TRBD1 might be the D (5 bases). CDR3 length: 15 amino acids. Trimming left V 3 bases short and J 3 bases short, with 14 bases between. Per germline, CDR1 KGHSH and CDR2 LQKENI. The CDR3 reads CASSPQAQGYTEAFF. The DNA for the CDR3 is TGTGCCAGCTCACCCCAAGCCCAGGGTTACACTGAAGCTTTCTTT.

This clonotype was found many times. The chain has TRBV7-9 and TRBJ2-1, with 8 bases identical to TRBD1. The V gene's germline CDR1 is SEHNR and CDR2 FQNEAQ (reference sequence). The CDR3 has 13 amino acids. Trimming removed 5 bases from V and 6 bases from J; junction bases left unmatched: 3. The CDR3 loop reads CASSATGGNEQFF. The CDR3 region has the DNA TGTGCCAGCAGCGCCACAGGGGGCAATGAGCAGTTCTTC.

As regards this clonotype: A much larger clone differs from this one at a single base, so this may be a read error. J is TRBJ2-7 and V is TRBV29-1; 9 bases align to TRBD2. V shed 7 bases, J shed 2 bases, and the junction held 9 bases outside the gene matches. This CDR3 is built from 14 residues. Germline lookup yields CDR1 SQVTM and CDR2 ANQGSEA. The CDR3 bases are TGCAGCGGAATAGGGCGGGGGGGTGCCTACGAGCAGTACTTC. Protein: CSGIGRGGAYEQYF.

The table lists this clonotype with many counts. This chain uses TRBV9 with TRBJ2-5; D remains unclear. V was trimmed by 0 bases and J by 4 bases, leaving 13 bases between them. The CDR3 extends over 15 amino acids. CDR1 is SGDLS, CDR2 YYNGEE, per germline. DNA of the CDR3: TGTGCCAGCAGCGTAGACAGTACATGGGGAGAGACCCAGTACTTC. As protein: CASSVDSTWGETQYF. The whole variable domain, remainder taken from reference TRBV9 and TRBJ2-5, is DSGVTQTPKHLITATGQRVTLRCSPRSGDLSVYWYQQSLDQGLQFLIQYYNGEERAKGNILERFSAQQFPDLHSELNLSSLELGDSALYFCASSVDSTWGETQYFGPGTRLLVL.

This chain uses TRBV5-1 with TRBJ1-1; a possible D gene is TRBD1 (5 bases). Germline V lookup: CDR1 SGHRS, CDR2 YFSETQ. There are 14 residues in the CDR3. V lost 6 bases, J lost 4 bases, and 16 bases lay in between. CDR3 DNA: TGCGCCAGCAACTCCGGGGGGGGTGGCACTGAAGCTTTCTTT. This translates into CASNSGGGGTEAFF.

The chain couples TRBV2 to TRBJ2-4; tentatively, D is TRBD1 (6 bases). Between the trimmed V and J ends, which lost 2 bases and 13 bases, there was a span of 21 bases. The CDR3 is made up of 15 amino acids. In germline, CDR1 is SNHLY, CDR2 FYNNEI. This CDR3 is CASSEQGLSNNEQYF. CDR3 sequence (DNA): TGTGCCAGCAGTGAACAGGGGCTCTCGAACAATGAGCAGTACTTC.